The 21 T cell receptor beta chains reported below all come from one sample, sequenced in a study of blood T cells in healthy people across ages. A second PCR, run for roughly 7 to 12 cycles, used a sample-barcoded 5' primer plus a J-beta primer mix. TCRdb fed the 5' RACE reads into MiXCR, producing one record per CDR3 protein. The profile shows roughly 500,000 distinct CDR3 sequences, roughly a quarter of them singletons. What was sequenced was blood. These receptors came from a woman in her 70s in good health.

In this sample, this clonotype turned up many times. The chain carries TRBV6-2 or TRBV6-3 and TRBJ2-7; TRBD2 is a possible D gene (5 bases). Trimming removed 4 bases at V and 3 bases at J, with 13 bases between. The CDR3 covers 14 residues. CDR1 and CDR2 (germline): MNHEY, SVGEGT. In DNA, the CDR3 is TGTGCCAGCAGTTCCCTGGACGACTACTACGAGCAGTACTTC. It is translated as CASSSLDDYYEQYF.

Of note for this clonotype: The junction shows a germline mismatch at one end, possibly a read error. V usage is TRBV7-2 and J usage is TRBJ1-2, with D unclear. This CDR3 has 12 residues. CDR1 is SGHTA and CDR2 is FQGNSA in the germline V gene. The CDR3 DNA sequence: TGCGCCAGCAGTCTGGACCGCTATGGCTACACCTTC. Its translation: CASSLDRYGYTF.

This clonotype occurred a few times. This sequence joins TRBV4-3 and TRBJ2-5; no clear D. The CDR3 runs to 16 residues. V lost 0 bases, J lost 2 bases, and 13 bases lay in between. Germline V gene sequence: CDR1 LGHNA, CDR2 YSLEER. CDR3 sequence reads: CASSQDRSGVQETQYF. The CDR3 DNA reads as TGCGCCAGCAGCCAAGATAGAAGTGGGGTACAAGAGACCCAGTACTTC.

V gene TRBV7-2 combines with J gene TRBJ2-7; D unresolved. Germline V gives CDR1 SGHTA, CDR2 FQGNSA. The CDR3 covers 15 residues. The germline V and J ends were trimmed by 4 bases and 0 bases, with 13 bases remaining between them. CDR3 in DNA: TGTGCCAGCAGCTCCAGAGGTGCGGTCTCCTACGAGCAGTACTTC. This gives the protein CASSSRGAVSYEQYF.

The rearrangement joins TRBV6-6 to TRBJ2-3, with 8 bases matching TRBD2. This CDR3 is built from 16 residues. Germline values: CDR1 MNHNY, CDR2 SVGAGI (reference sequence). V was pared by 0 bases and J by 1 base, with 3 bases of the junction left unmatched. The CDR3 sequence: CASSYSAGGGTDTQYF. The CDR3, as DNA: TGTGCCAGCAGTTACTCCGCGGGGGGTGGCACAGATACGCAGTATTTT.

The CDR3 sequence: CSGLTPTNGYTF. DNA of the CDR3: TGCAGCGGCCTTACTCCGACGAATGGCTACACCTTC. The chain has TRBV29-1 and TRBJ1-2, with D unclear. The CDR3 spans 12 residues. Trimming cost V 7 bases and J 6 bases, with 15 bases left between them. CDR1 and CDR2 (germline): SQVTM, ANQGSEA.

The chain recombines TRBV20-1 with TRBJ1-1; 7 bases line up with TRBD1. V was pared by 3 bases and J by 0 bases, with 22 bases of the junction left unmatched. CDR1 and CDR2 (germline): DFQATT, SNEGSKA (reference sequence). The CDR3 totals 20 residues. In DNA, the CDR3 is TGCAGTGCTAGGGACAGGACTGGAACGGTGAACCGGTTTATGAACACTGAAGCTTTCTTT. Translating gives CSARDRTGTVNRFMNTEAFF.

The V gene is TRBV19, the J gene TRBJ1-3; TRBD1 aligns across 10 bases. The CDR3 sequence is 14 residues long. Germline CDR1 reads LNHDA; CDR2 reads SQIVND (reference sequence). The J segment lost 2 bases and the V segment lost 8 bases, leaving 3 bases of the junction unmatched. The CDR3 nucleotides are TGTGCCAGTGTCGACAGGGGGCCTGGAAACACCATATATTTT. This translates into CASVDRGPGNTIYF.

At least ten counts were recorded for this clonotype. J is TRBJ2-5 and V is TRBV7-2; D is undetermined. The J call is in doubt because the DNA end fits TRBJ2-1 better. The length of the CDR3 is 13 residues. Germline-derived CDR1 and CDR2 are SGHTA and FQGNSA. The CDR3 spells CASSSLGRNEQFF. The CDR3 DNA follows: TGTGCCAGCAGCTCCCTGGGCCGAAATGAGCAGTTCTTC.

The V call is TRBV12-5, the J call TRBJ2-1; D call uncertain. Trimming took off 0 bases at V and 12 bases at J, with 15 bases between the two ends. The CDR3 is 14 amino acids. Germline V CDR1 and CDR2: LGHNT, FRNRAP. As DNA, the CDR3 is TGTGCTAGTGGTTTGGTACCCCTCAGGAACGGGCAGTTCTTC. It translates to CASGLVPLRNGQFF. The full variable domain, in which reference TRBV12-5 and TRBJ2-1 provide the parts outside the CDR3, is DARVTQTPRHKVTEMGQEVTMRCQPILGHNTVFWYRQTMMQGLELLAYFRNRAPLDDSGMPKDRFSAEMPDATLATLKIQPSEPRDSAVYFCASGLVPLRNGQFFGPGTRLTVL.

The V call is TRBV20-1, the J call TRBJ1-4; tentative D call: TRBD1 (6 bases). Trimming removed 4 bases at V and 3 bases at J, with 9 bases between. The CDR3 extends over 13 amino acids. Germline values: CDR1 DFQATT, CDR2 SNEGSKA (reference sequence). CDR3 DNA sequence: TGCAGTGCTAAGACAGGCGCTAATGAAAAACTGTTTTTT. This translates into CSAKTGANEKLFF.

This clonotype appeared many times. The chain carries TRBV7-2 and TRBJ2-1; TRBD2 agrees at 10 bases. Per germline, CDR1 SGHTA and CDR2 FQGNSA. CDR3 size: 16 residues. V lost 5 bases, J lost 4 bases, and 8 bases stayed unmatched. CDR3 sequence: CASSPLGLASYNEQFF. The CDR3 bases are TGTGCCAGCAGCCCCCTGGGACTAGCGTCATACAATGAGCAGTTCTTC.

This clonotype was seen more than once but under ten times. The V and J genes are TRBV7-2 and TRBJ1-4, with a tentative D call TRBD1 (5 bases). The length of the CDR3 is 16 residues. Germline lookup yields CDR1 SGHTA and CDR2 FQGNSA. Trimming left V 4 bases short and J 0 bases short, with 12 bases between. CDR3 protein: CASSSRQIATNEKLFF. CDR3 DNA sequence: TGTGCCAGCAGCTCCAGACAGATTGCAACTAATGAAAAACTGTTTTTT.

This clonotype has a handful of counts. The V gene is TRBV7-2, the J gene TRBJ2-4, with 8 bases matching TRBD2. Looked up from germline, CDR1 is SGHTA and CDR2 is FQGNSA. There are 16 residues in the CDR3. With V trimmed by 1 base and J by 12 bases, 14 bases remained unmatched. The CDR3 bases are TGTGCCAGCAGCTTAGTTCCGGGGGGGGCACCGGGGCATCAGTACTTC. This codes for CASSLVPGGAPGHQYF.

This clonotype occurred a few times. The chain is built from TRBV29-1 and TRBJ1-1; 8 nucleotides match TRBD1. The CDR3 is 13 residues long. CDR1 is SQVTM, CDR2 ANQGSEA, per germline. V lost 7 bases to trimming and J lost 2 bases; unmatched junction nucleotides: 6. CDR3 DNA sequence: TGCAGCGCTGTGGGACAGGCTAACACTGAAGCTTTCTTT. This encodes CSAVGQANTEAFF.

The gene calls are TRBV20-1 and TRBJ2-6; D not certain. Trimming removed 2 bases from V and 0 bases from J, with 11 bases in between. The CDR3 loop spans 16 amino acids. Germline-derived CDR1 and CDR2 are DFQATT and SNEGSKA (reference sequence). This CDR3 reads CSARRQQSSGANVLTF. The CDR3 nucleotides are TGCAGTGCTAGACGGCAGCAGAGCTCTGGGGCCAACGTCCTGACTTTC.

This chain connects TRBV7-9 to TRBJ1-2; perhaps TRBD1 as D (5 bases). The CDR3 has 13 residues. Germline V gives CDR1 SEHNR, CDR2 FQNEAQ (reference sequence). Between the trimmed V and J ends, which lost 5 bases and 8 bases, there was a span of 15 bases. DNA for the CDR3: TGTGCCAGCAGCCCGGGGCAGTACGAAGGCTACACCTTC. This encodes CASSPGQYEGYTF.

A remark on this clonotype: This CDR3 fails to terminate in the conserved phenylalanine or tryptophan, so it likely reflects a read error. The genes are TRBV3-1 and TRBJ2-7, with TRBD1 identical over 11 bases. Germline CDR1 LGHDT, CDR2 YNNKEL (reference sequence). CDR3 length: 13 amino acids. V trimming: 7 bases; J trimming: 4 bases; junction bases outside the gene matches: 3. CDR3 bases: TGTGCCAGCACGGACAGGGGGCTGTACGAGCAGTACCTC. Its translation is CASTDRGLYEQYL.

This clonotype was counted between two and nine times. The chain joins TRBV5-5 to TRBJ1-4; possibly TRBD1 for D (6 bases). Trimming took off 0 bases at V and 10 bases at J, with 16 bases between the two ends. Germline V CDR1 and CDR2: SGHKS, YYEKEE (reference sequence). The CDR3 extends over 15 amino acids. In DNA, the CDR3 is TGTGCCAGCAGCTTGGCCGCAGGGGTGGTAGGAAAACTGTTTTTT. This encodes CASSLAAGVVGKLFF.

This clonotype was recorded a few times. The chain has TRBV29-1 and TRBJ2-7, with 9 bases fitting TRBD1. J lost 2 bases, V lost 5 bases, and 10 bases had no gene match. This CDR3 is 15 amino acids long. Germline V lookup: CDR1 SQVTM, CDR2 ANQGSEA. Here the CDR3 reads CSVKGQGHRAYEQYF. The CDR3 nucleotides are TGCAGCGTTAAAGGACAGGGGCATAGGGCCTACGAGCAGTACTTC.

This clonotype came up a few times. The gene calls are TRBV3-1 and TRBJ2-3, with 10 bases that match TRBD2. CDR3 length: 16 residues. V dropped 3 bases and J dropped 3; count of bases not matched to a gene: 6. Germline values: CDR1 LGHDT, CDR2 YNNKEL (reference sequence). The CDR3 DNA reads as TGTGCCAGCAGCCACAAGACTAGCGGGTTGACAGATACGCAGTATTTT. This codes for CASSHKTSGLTDTQYF.